Listed below are T cell receptor beta chains from one sample, sequenced in a study of blood T cell repertoires in COVID-19. Method: immunoSEQ multiplex PCR; TCRdb's copy keeps in-frame clones and lacks some. The table shows 200,000 to 250,000 clones, with 75% to 85% occurring only once. Sequences were obtained from PBMCs or T cells enriched from blood (not recorded which). The receptors shown here come from a young man with acute COVID-19. The CDR3 runs from the conserved cysteine through the conserved F or W. The D gene is left open where the match is weak. Size is omitted from some rows. Given values are once, few, many or a class for expanded clones.

TRBJ2-1	TRBV9	TRBD2	few	TGTGCCAGCAGCGGGACTAGCTCCTCCTACAATGAGCAGTTCTTC	CASSGTSSSYNEQFF
TRBJ1-2	TRBV6-1	TRBD1	NA	TGTGCCAGCAGTGAACAGGGGGCAGTAGGGTATGGCTACACCTTC	CASSEQGAVGYGYTF
TRBJ1-1	TRBV12-5	TRBD1	few	TGTGCTAGTGGTCCGATCCAGACAGGGACGGCTTTCTTT	CASGPIQTGTAFF
TRBJ2-7	TRBV5-4	TRBD2	NA	TGTGCCAGCACCAGTCGGGCGGGGGAATCTCACGAGCAGTACTTC	CASTSRAGESHEQYF
TRBJ1-1	TRBV18	NA	NA	TGTGCCAGCTCACCACCACAGGCAAACACTGAAGCTTTCTTT	CASSPPQANTEAFF
TRBJ1-6	TRBV14	TRBD1	NA	TGTGCCAGCAGCCGGAAGTTCAGCACGACAGGGCTTAATTCACCCCTCCACTTT	CASSRKFSTTGLNSPLHF
TRBJ2-2	TRBV7-9	NA	NA	TGTGCCAGCAGCCAGGGGAACACCGGGGAGCTGTTTTTT	CASSQGNTGELFF
TRBJ1-6	TRBV20-1	NA	NA	TGCAGTGCTAGTCGGCGGGGAGATAATTCACCCCTCCACTTT	CSASRRGDNSPLHF
TRBJ1-1	TRBV5-6	NA	NA	TGTGCCAGCAGCCCGGCCTGGGTTCGGGACACTGAAGCTTTCTTT	CASSPAWVRDTEAFF
TRBJ1-2	TRBV27	NA	once	TGTGCCAGCAGTTTATCGGCAGGGCGTGGGAATGGCTACACCTTC	CASSLSAGRGNGYTF
TRBJ2-3	TRBV3-1/TRBV3-2	TRBD1	NA	TGTGCCAGCAGACAGGGACAGGGCACAGATACGCAGTATTTT	CASRQGQGTDTQYF